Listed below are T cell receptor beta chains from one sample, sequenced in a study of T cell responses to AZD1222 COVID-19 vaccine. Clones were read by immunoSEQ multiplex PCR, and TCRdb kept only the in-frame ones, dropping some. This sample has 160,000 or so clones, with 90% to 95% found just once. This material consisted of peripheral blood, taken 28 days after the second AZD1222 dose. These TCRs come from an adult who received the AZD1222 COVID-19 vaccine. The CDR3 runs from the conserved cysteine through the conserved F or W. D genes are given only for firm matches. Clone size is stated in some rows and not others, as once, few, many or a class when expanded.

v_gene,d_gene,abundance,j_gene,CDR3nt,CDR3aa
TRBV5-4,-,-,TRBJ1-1,TGTGCCAGCACCCCGGGAGGGCAGAACACTGAAGCTTTCTTT,CASTPGGQNTEAFF
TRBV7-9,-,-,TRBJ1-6,TGTGCCAGCAGCAGGAAGGATAATTCACCCCTCCACTTT,CASSRKDNSPLHF
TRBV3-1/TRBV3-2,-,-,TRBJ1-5,TGTGCCAGCAGCCAAGAGACAGAAGATCAGCCCCAGCATTTT,CASSQETEDQPQHF
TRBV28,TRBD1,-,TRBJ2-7,TGTGCCAGCGGGGTCGGACAGGGCGTAGAGCAGTACTTC,CASGVGQGVEQYF
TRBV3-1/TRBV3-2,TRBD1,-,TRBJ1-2,TGTGCCAGCAGCCAAGGGGACAGGCGACTGAATGGCTACACCTTC,CASSQGDRRLNGYTF
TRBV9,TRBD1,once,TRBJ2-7,TGTGCCAGCAGCCGACAGGGGAGAAGCTCCTACGAGCAGTACTTC,CASSRQGRSSYEQYF
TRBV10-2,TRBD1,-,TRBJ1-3,TGCGCCAGCAGTGTCCGGGACAGTTCTCGCTCTGGAAACACCATATATTTT,CASSVRDSSRSGNTIYF
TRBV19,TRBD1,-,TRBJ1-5,TGTGCCAGTAGTATATACCCAAGACAGGGAGACCAGCCCCAGCATTTT,CASSIYPRQGDQPQHF
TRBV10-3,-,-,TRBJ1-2,TGTGCCATCAGTGAGTCTGGGGAGTTTAGGGGCTACACCTTC,CAISESGEFRGYTF
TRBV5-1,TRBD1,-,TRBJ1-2,TGCGCCAGCAGCCCGGGACAGGGGAACTATGGCTACACCTTC,CASSPGQGNYGYTF
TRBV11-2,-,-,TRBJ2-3,TGTGCCAGCAGCCCGAGGGGGAGGGGGTTTATGTTAAATACGCAGTATTTT,CASSPRGRGFMLNTQYF
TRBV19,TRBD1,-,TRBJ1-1,TGTGCCAGTAGTACCTACAGGGGAAGGGATGGAGCTTTCTTT,CASSTYRGRDGAFF
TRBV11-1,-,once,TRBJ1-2,TGTGCCAGCAGCTTAGCCCAAGACAGCAACTATGGCTACACCTTC,CASSLAQDSNYGYTF
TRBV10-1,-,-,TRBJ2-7,TGCGCCAGCAGTGAGTACAGGGAAACCTCCTACGAGCAGTACTTC,CASSEYRETSYEQYF
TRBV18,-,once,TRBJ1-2,TGTGCCAGCTCACCTTCCGACAGCTTAAGGGGCTACACCTTC,CASSPSDSLRGYTF
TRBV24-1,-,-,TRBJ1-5,TGTGCCACCAGTGCCGAGCCGCGAACGACTCTTAGTAGCAATCAGCCCCAGCATTTT,CATSAEPRTTLSSNQPQHF
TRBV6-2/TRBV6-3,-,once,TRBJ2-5,TGTGCCAGCAGCTTACAAGAGACCCAGTACTTC,CASSLQETQYF
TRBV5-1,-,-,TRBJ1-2,TGCGCCAGCAGCTGGGGCGGAGAACACTATGGCTACACCTTC,CASSWGGEHYGYTF
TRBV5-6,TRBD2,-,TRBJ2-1,TGTGCCAGCAGCTGGGGACTAGCGGAAACCTACAATGAGCAGTTCTTC,CASSWGLAETYNEQFF
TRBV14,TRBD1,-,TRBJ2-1,TGTGCCAGCAGCCAACGACTCGGGACAGGGCGAGGCTACAATGAGCAGTTCTTC,CASSQRLGTGRGYNEQFF
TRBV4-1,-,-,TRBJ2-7,TGCGCCAGCAGACAAGACGCCTGGAGTCACGAGCAGTACTTC,CASRQDAWSHEQYF
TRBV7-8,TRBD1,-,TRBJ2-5,TGTGCCAGCAGCTTAGCGGGACAGGGGATCCAAGAGACCCAGTACTTC,CASSLAGQGIQETQYF